A selection of T cell receptor beta chains follows, all from one sample in a study of kidney transplant recipient with SARS-CoV-2 infection. TCRdb passed the reads through MiXCR, listing each CDR3 protein once. The table has about 250,000 distinct CDR3 sequences, less than 35% seen once. The sample was a blood sample, taken at baseline and on roughly day 120 from a kidney transplant recipient. These receptors all come from a young adult male patient who had COVID-19 and was a kidney transplant recipient. Among the T cells, some may be from the graft donor. Both conserved end residues are part of each CDR3. A D gene is named only where the DNA matches it firmly. Clone size appears in some rows only: once, few, many, or a class for an expanded clone.

TRBV19	NA	many	TRBJ2-2	TGTGCCAGTAGTATATATTGGAACACCGGGGAGCTGTTTTTT	CASSIYWNTGELFF
TRBV5-1	NA	many	TRBJ1-2	TGCGCCAGCGTCTTTTTATCGGTTCGAAAGACCTATGGCTACACCTTC	CASVFLSVRKTYGYTF
TRBV24-1	NA	many	TRBJ2-3	TGTGCCACCAGTGATCGGACTGAGGGAGCTACGCAGTATTTT	CATSDRTEGATQYF
TRBV9	TRBD1	many	TRBJ2-7	TGTGCCAGCAGCGCTCGACAGGGGGCGGCCGAGCAGTACTTC	CASSARQGAAEQYF
TRBV7-6	NA	many	TRBJ1-2	TGTGCCAGCAGCTTAACGCATGAATCTCGAAAGACCTATGGCTACACCTTC	CASSLTHESRKTYGYTF
TRBV12-3/TRBV12-4	NA	many	TRBJ1-2	TGTGCCAGCAGTATCACTTCCACAGCAGGAAAGACCTATGGCTACACCTTC	CASSITSTAGKTYGYTF
TRBV28	TRBD2	many	TRBJ2-3	TGTGCCAACAATAGACTAGCTGTCACAGATACGCAGTATTTT	CANNRLAVTDTQYF
TRBV7-3	NA	many	TRBJ2-7	TGTGCCAGCAGCCCTGCCGAGGGTGGTAACTACGAGCAGTACTTC	CASSPAEGGNYEQYF
TRBV7-8	NA	many	TRBJ1-2	TGTGCCAGCAGCGGCGACACGTTTACCCGAAAGACCTATGGCTACACCTTC	CASSGDTFTRKTYGYTF
TRBV7-5	NA	NA	TRBJ1-2	NA	CISVPERGGEVGKTYGYTF
TRBV24-1	TRBD1	many	TRBJ2-2	TGTGCCACCAGTGTTCCAGGGGGTCGATCCGGGGAGCTGTTTTTT	CATSVPGGRSGELFF
TRBV24-1	TRBD2	few	TRBJ2-1	TGTGCCACCAGGGGGGGGGAATCATGGGATGAGCAGTTCTTC	CATRGGESWDEQFF
TRBV6-2/TRBV6-3	NA	many	TRBJ1-5	TGTGCCAGCAGTAAGCAGGGAAATCAGCCCCAGCATTTT	CASSKQGNQPQHF
TRBV9	TRBD2	NA	TRBJ2-1	TGTGCCAGCAGCGTAGCCCCTACTAGCGGGGGGTACAATAAGCAGTTCTTC	CASSVAPTSGGYNKQFF
TRBV7-2	NA	once	TRBJ2-2	TGTGCCAGCAGCCCCCGGAGCAGACCCACCGGGGAGCTGTTTTTT	CASSPRSRPTGELFF
TRBV19	NA	many	TRBJ2-2	TGTGCCAGTAAAGATGGATGGGCGGGCGGGGAGCTGTTTTTT	CASKDGWAGGELFF
TRBV9	NA	many	TRBJ1-2	TGTGCCAGCTTCGGAATGTACTCAAGAAAGACCTATGGCTACACCTTC	CASFGMYSRKTYGYTF
TRBV3-1	NA	many	TRBJ2-5	TGTGCCAGCAGCTATGGGTTTCCCATTTCTTTCTCTGAGACCCAGTACTTC	CASSYGFPISFSETQYF
TRBV7-9	NA	many	TRBJ1-6	TGTGCCAGCAGCCCCCAGGGAGGGGCGAATTCACCCCTCCACTTT	CASSPQGGANSPLHF
TRBV16	TRBD1	many	TRBJ1-2	TGTGCCAGCAGCAAACAGGGGGTCGTTAGAAAGACCTATGGCTACACCTTC	CASSKQGVVRKTYGYTF
TRBV9	TRBD2	NA	TRBJ2-7	TGTACCAGCAGCGTAGGCAGTAGCGGGATCGACTACGAGCAGTACTTC	CTSSVGSSGIDYEQYF
TRBV4-3	NA	many	TRBJ1-2	TGCGCCAGCAGCTGTTTAACAGGACGTCGAAAGACCTATGGCTACACCTTC	CASSCLTGRRKTYGYTF
TRBV25-1	TRBD1	many	TRBJ1-5	TGTGCCAGCAGCAGGGGGTCCGGTCAGCCCCAGCATTTT	CASSRGSGQPQHF
TRBV5-4	TRBD1	many	TRBJ1-1	TGTGCCAGCACCTCCAGAGGACAGGGAAACACTGAAGCTTTCTTT	CASTSRGQGNTEAFF
TRBV7-3	TRBD1	many	TRBJ2-2	TGTGCCAGCAGCTTAACGAGACAGGGTCTGGCCGGGGAGCTGTTTTTT	CASSLTRQGLAGELFF
TRBV6-5	NA	many	TRBJ2-1	TGTGCCAGCAGGGGCTCGGGGGAGGTCTATGAGCAGTTCTTC	CASRGSGEVYEQFF
TRBV6-5	NA	many	TRBJ2-2	TGTGCCAGCAGTCGGGACTCTCTACCCACCGGGGAGCTGTTTTTT	CASSRDSLPTGELFF
TRBV20-1	NA	many	TRBJ1-5	TGCAGTGCTAGAGATTCGGGGGCAGGGGTCAATCAGCCCCAGCATTTT	CSARDSGAGVNQPQHF
TRBV19	NA	NA	TRBJ1-1	TGTACCAGTAGGGTAGACTTGCGAGGGAACACTGAAGCTTTCTTT	CTSRVDLRGNTEAFF
TRBV4-1	NA	many	TRBJ2-7	TGCGCCAGCAGCCAGAGGACACCCGGGCCCTACGAGCAGTACTTC	CASSQRTPGPYEQYF
TRBV10-3	TRBD2	many	TRBJ2-7	TGTGCCATCAGTGAGGGTCCCGGGACTAGCTCCCCGTACTTC	CAISEGPGTSSPYF
TRBV5-1	NA	many	TRBJ1-1	TGCGCCAGCAGCCCCCCGGGGGACACTGAAGCTTTCTTT	CASSPPGDTEAFF
TRBV6-1	NA	few	TRBJ1-2	TGTGCCAGCAGTGAAATACGGGGGGCCTATTACGGCTACACCTTC	CASSEIRGAYYGYTF
TRBV9	TRBD1	NA	TRBJ1-5	TGTGCCAGCAGCGTAAGTACTTCGGGACAGGACAATCAGCCCCAGCATTTT	CASSVSTSGQDNQPQHF
TRBV12-3/TRBV12-4	TRBD1	many	TRBJ1-1	TGTGCCAGCAGTCCAGGGGGAGTCGACACTGAAGCTTTCTTT	CASSPGGVDTEAFF
TRBV20-1	NA	NA	TRBJ1-2	TGCAGTGCACACAAACAGCAGCCAATCCGGGGATATGGCTACACCTTC	CSAHKQQPIRGYGYTF
TRBV28	TRBD1	few	TRBJ2-1	TGTGCCAGCAGCCGGACAGGGGGGGTCAATGAGCAGTTCTTC	CASSRTGGVNEQFF
TRBV4-1	NA	many	TRBJ2-5	TGCGCCAGCAGCCAAGGAGGGGCGGGGGCGGAAGAGACCCAGTACTTC	CASSQGGAGAEETQYF
TRBV5-1	NA	NA	TRBJ2-3	TGCACCAGCAGCCTGGAGGGGGTTGGCGGCACAGATACGCAGTATTTT	CTSSLEGVGGTDTQYF
TRBV23-1	NA	NA	TRBJ1-2	TGCGCCAGCAGTCTAATTATGCTACGCAGAAAGACCTATGGCTACACCTTC	CASSLIMLRRKTYGYTF
TRBV20-1	NA	many	TRBJ2-7	TGCAGTGCTTATTCGAACACCTTAGACGAGCAGTACTTC	CSAYSNTLDEQYF
TRBV7-2	NA	many	TRBJ1-5	TGTGCCAGCAGCTTTCAGGGATACAATCAGCCCCAGCATTTT	CASSFQGYNQPQHF
TRBV5-1	TRBD1	many	TRBJ1-3	TGCGCCAGCAGAGCCGGGACAGCCTCTGGAAACACCATATATTTT	CASRAGTASGNTIYF
TRBV12-5	TRBD2	many	TRBJ2-7	TGTGCTAGTGGTTTGGCTTCTGGGGAGGGCCTATACGAGCAGTACTTC	CASGLASGEGLYEQYF
TRBV12-3/TRBV12-4	NA	many	TRBJ1-6	TGTGCCAGCAGTAAAACCAGCTACAATTCACCCCTCCACTTT	CASSKTSYNSPLHF
TRBV19	NA	many	TRBJ1-3	TGTGCCAGTAGTATGGCAGGCCTCTCTGGAAACACCATATATTTT	CASSMAGLSGNTIYF
TRBV27	NA	many	TRBJ1-5	TGTGCCAGCAGTTTATCGAAGGGTCAGCCCCAGCATTTT	CASSLSKGQPQHF
TRBV4-3	TRBD1	NA	TRBJ2-5	TGCACCAGCAGCCAAGGGACAGGGGAGTCGCAAGAGACCCAGTACTTC	CTSSQGTGESQETQYF
TRBV11-2	TRBD2	many	TRBJ2-7	TGTGCCAGCAGCACCCCGGGACTAGACTACGAGCAGTACTTC	CASSTPGLDYEQYF
TRBV19	NA	many	TRBJ1-5	TGTGCCAGTAGTATAGAAGGGCAGCCCCAGCATTTT	CASSIEGQPQHF
TRBV18	NA	many	TRBJ2-7	TGTGCCAGCTCACCAGATCGGACAGTCAGCGAGCAGTACTTC	CASSPDRTVSEQYF
TRBV6-5	TRBD2	many	TRBJ2-2	TGTGCCAGCAGTGGACTAGCGGGAGGGAACACCGGGGAGCTGTTTTTT	CASSGLAGGNTGELFF
TRBV7-1	NA	many	TRBJ1-2	TGTGCCAGCAGCAAGAGGCTTCACGAGGGAAAGACCTATGGCTACACCTTC	CASSKRLHEGKTYGYTF